This T cell receptor (beta chain) comes out of a study of shared clonotypes between healthy human individuals. This clone appeared a single time. The method was immunoSEQ multiplex PCR; TCRdb's version includes in-frame clones alone and lacks a portion of them. Here the sample spans fewer than 550,000 clones, about 75% being singletons. The clonotype was recovered from a woman between 40 and 50 years old in good health. Some clones in this sample may be carry-over from other donors' samples. The sample comprised PBMCs.

CDR3 in amino acids: CASSSRSDYEQYF. DNA for the CDR3: TGTGCCAGCAGCTCCCGTTCCGACTACGAGCAGTACTTC. The J gene is TRBJ2-7, the V gene TRBV13, with no clear D. V lost 4 bases to trimming and J lost 3 bases, with 10 bases between them. The germline V gene has CDR1 PRHDT and CDR2 FYEKMQ (reference sequence). The CDR3 is made up of 13 amino acids.